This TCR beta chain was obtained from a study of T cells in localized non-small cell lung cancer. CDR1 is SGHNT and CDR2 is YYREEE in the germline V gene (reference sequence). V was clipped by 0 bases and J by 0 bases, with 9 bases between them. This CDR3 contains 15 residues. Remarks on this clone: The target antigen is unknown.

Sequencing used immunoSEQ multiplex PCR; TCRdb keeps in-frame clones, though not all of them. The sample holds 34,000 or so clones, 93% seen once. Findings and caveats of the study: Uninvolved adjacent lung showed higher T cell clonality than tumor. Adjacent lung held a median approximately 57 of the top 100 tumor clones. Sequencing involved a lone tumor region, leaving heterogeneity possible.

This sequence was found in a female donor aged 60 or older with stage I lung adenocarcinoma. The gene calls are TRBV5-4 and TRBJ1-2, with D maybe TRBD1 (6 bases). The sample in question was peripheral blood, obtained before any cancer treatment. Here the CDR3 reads CASSLGTVANYGYTF. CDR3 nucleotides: TGTGCCAGCAGCTTGGGGACAGTAGCTAACTATGGCTACACCTTC. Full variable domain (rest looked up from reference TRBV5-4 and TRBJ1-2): ETGVTQSPTHLIKTRGQQVTLRCSSQSGHNTVSWYQQALGQGPQFIFQYYREEENGRGNFPPRFSGLQFPNYSSELNVNALELDDSALYLCASSLGTVANYGYTFGSGTRLTVV.